This TCR beta chain originates from a study of beta chain features in type 1 diabetes. CDR3 length: 18 residues. Trimming cost V 4 bases and J 1 base; bases outside gene matches: 13. Per germline, CDR1 MNHEY and CDR2 SMNVEV (reference sequence). Of the isolated RNA, all was reverse transcribed, and so the sequenced material was expressed TCRB transcripts. TCRdb's copy holds only in-frame clones and misses some; the assay was immunoSEQ multiplex PCR. The profile covers under 450,000 clones, with about 14% appearing a single time and approximately 0.019% taken by the ten largest. V gene TRBV27 combines with J gene TRBJ1-1; TRBD1 matches 9 bases. This sequence originates from a woman in her late teens or twenties in good health. The sample was naive CD4+ T cells from blood. The CDR3: CASSSGTGRAWRNTEAFF. The CDR3 DNA sequence: TGTGCCAGCAGTTCGGGGACAGGGAGAGCTTGGCGGAACACTGAAGCTTTCTTT.